The 9 T cell receptor beta chains below were found in one sample sequenced in a study of tissue T cells after allogeneic stem cell transplantation (dated 2022 in TCRdb). The method was the immunoSEQ multiplex PCR assay. TCRdb holds this immuneACCESS table with in-frame rearrangements only. Some clones are missing; in checked studies, unresolved V genes explain under half, and the rest has no known cause. Here the sample has tens of thousands of clones; 73% occur a single time. The ten biggest clones cover roughly 0.77% of the sample. Material for sequencing was sorted cells pooled from one or two spleens. The receptors here all came from a pool of C57BL/6 mice in good health.

With regard to this clone: Genes here carry mouse names. The observed sequence ends 1 residue before the CDR3 terminus, with the missing tail filled in from the germline J gene. The chain employs TRBV13-2 and TRBJ1-2, with 10 bases lining up with TRBD1. The CDR3 extends over 15 amino acids. Looked up from germline, CDR1 is NNHNN and CDR2 is SYGAGS (reference sequence). V lost 1 base to trimming and J lost 2 bases; unmatched junction nucleotides: 2. The covered CDR3 bases are TGTGCCAGCGGTGATCCGGGACAGGGGAACTCCGACTACACC. It encodes CASGDPGQGNSDYT. Given in full, the CDR3 is CASGDPGQGNSDYTF.

Comment on this clone: Germline and genes here are mouse. The read ends 1 residue shy of where the CDR3 ends; the end is completed using the germline J gene. This chain links TRBV15 with TRBJ2-4, with D uncertain. Trimming removed 6 bases at V and 0 bases at J, with 4 bases between. Germline CDR1 is SGHND and CDR2 is FRSKSL. The CDR3 is 12 residues long. The CDR3 bases that were read are TGTGCCAGCAGGAAGAGTCAAAACACCTTGTAC. This sequence encodes CASRKSQNTLY. The entire CDR3 protein reads CASRKSQNTLYF.

About this clone: The gene symbols are mouse symbols. The observed sequence ends 1 residue before the CDR3 terminus, with the missing tail filled in from the germline J gene. The rearrangement uses TRBV26 and TRBJ1-1; D unresolved. The CDR3 runs 13 residues. The germline CDR1 and CDR2 sequences are KGHPV and FQNQEV (reference sequence). Between the trimmed V and J ends, which lost 0 bases and 3 bases, there was a span of 5 bases. The CDR3 here is CASSLSMYTEVFF. CDR3 bases read: TGTGCCAGCAGTCTGTCGATGTACACAGAAGTCTTC. Supplemented by reference TRBV26 and TRBJ1-1, the full variable domain reads NSKVIQTPRYLVKGQGQKAKMRCIPEKGHPVVFWYQQNKNNEFKFLINFQNQEVLQQIDMTEKRFSAECPSNSPCSLEIQSSEAGDSALYLCASSLSMYTEVFFGKGTRLTVV.

Of note for this clone: Mouse gene names and germline throughout. The read ends 1 residue shy of where the CDR3 ends; the end is completed using the germline J gene. The chain is built from TRBV13-1 and TRBJ2-3, with TRBD2 identical over 7 bases. With V trimmed by 5 bases and J by 0 bases, 9 bases remained unmatched. CDR3 length equals 16 residues. Germline lookup yields CDR1 NSHNY and CDR2 SYGAGN. The CDR3 DNA, read in part, is TGTGCCAGCAGGGGACGGGGGGGGACTAGTGCAGAAACGCTGTAT. It translates to CASRGRGGTSAETLY. The whole CDR3 is CASRGRGGTSAETLYF.

Concerning this clone: Gene labels here are mouse ones. Read coverage stops 1 residue before the CDR3 terminus; the germline J gene supplies the remainder. The genes are TRBV5 and TRBJ1-3, with D possibly being TRBD1 (5 bases). Between the trimmed V and J ends, which lost 0 bases and 0 bases, there was a span of 12 bases. The CDR3 spans 17 residues. Germline CDR1 and CDR2: LGHNA and YNLKQL (reference sequence). The CDR3 reads CASSQEAGGNSGNTLYF. The CDR3 DNA, read in part, is TGTGCCAGCAGCCAAGAGGCCGGGGGGAATTCTGGAAATACGCTCTAT.

About this clone itself: Mouse names are used for the genes. The observed sequence ends 1 residue before the CDR3 terminus, with the missing tail filled in from the germline J gene. This sequence joins TRBV1 and TRBJ1-3; D gene ambiguous. The CDR3 length is 13 residues. The V gene lost 5 bases and the J gene lost 8 bases, with 13 bases spanning the gap. Germline V gene sequence: CDR1 NSQYPW, CDR2 LRSPGD (reference sequence). The sequenced CDR3 bases are TGCACCTGCAGTTCCCGACGGAGGGATACGCTCTAT. Its protein is CTCSSRRRDTLY. The CDR3 in full is CTCSSRRRDTLYF.

Concerning this clone: The germline and genes are mouse ones. The CDR3 end lies 1 residue beyond the end of the read and is filled in from the germline J gene. The same CDR3 can be traced to other DNA sequences in this sample. V gene TRBV3 combines with J gene TRBJ1-3; the D gene is possibly TRBD1 (6 bases). CDR1 is SNHLY and CDR2 is FYNGKV in the germline V gene (reference sequence). The CDR3 runs to 14 residues. V shed 5 bases and J shed 0 bases, with 8 bases lying between them. The covered CDR3 bases are TGTGCCAGCAGCCTGGACAGTTCTGGAAATACGCTCTAT. It encodes CASSLDSSGNTLY. The full-length CDR3 reads as CASSLDSSGNTLYF. Variable domain in full (rest from reference TRBV3 and TRBJ1-3): GPKVLQIPSHQIIDMGQMVTLNCDPVSNHLYFYWYKQILGQQMEFLVNFYNGKVMEKSKLFKDQFSVERPDGSYFTLKIQPTALEDSAVYFCASSLDSSGNTLYFGEGSRLIVV.

As concerns this clone: These gene names are mouse names. The sequence runs out 1 residue before the end of the CDR3; the remainder is reconstructed from the germline J gene. V gene TRBV2 combines with J gene TRBJ2-5; 7 bases fit TRBD2. Germline V gene lookup returns CDR1 LGHNA and CDR2 YSYQKL. Trimming at V came to 0 bases and at J to 5 bases, leaving 5 bases not matched to a gene. The CDR3 runs 15 residues. The CDR3 spells CASSQEGGEGDTQYF. The part of the CDR3 DNA that was read is TGTGCCAGCAGCCAAGAGGGGGGGGAAGGAGACACCCAGTAC.

Concerning this clone: The listed genes are named as in mouse. The CDR3 end lies 1 residue beyond the end of the read and is filled in from the germline J gene. J is TRBJ2-1 and V is TRBV19; D is unclear. Trimming removed 1 base from V and 3 bases from J, with 5 bases in between. The CDR3 contains 13 residues. Looked up from germline, CDR1 is FNHDT and CDR2 is SITEND (reference sequence). Incomplete CDR3 DNA: TGTGCCAGCAGTATATACAGCTATGCTGAGCAGTTC. Protein product: CASSIYSYAEQF. In full, the CDR3 is CASSIYSYAEQFF. Full variable domain (missing parts from reference TRBV19 and TRBJ2-1): GGIITQTPKFLIGQEGQKLTLKCQQNFNHDTMYWYRQDSGKGLRLIYYSITENDLQKGDLSEGYDASREKKSSFSLTVTSAQKNEMAVFLCASSIYSYAEQFFGPGTRLTVL.